This T cell receptor (beta chain) stems from a study of blood T cell repertoires in COVID-19. Study in general: PBMCs, B-cell-depleted T cells, or T cells provided the cDNA or gDNA that made up the material.

V was cut by 8 bases and J by 0 bases, with 13 bases left in between. Germline CDR1 is LNHNV and CDR2 is YYDKDF (reference sequence). CDR3 length equals 15 residues. In the study's own analysis: Amplified reference gene primers provided the basis for estimating nucleated cell counts. Sequenced by immunoSEQ multiplex PCR; TCRdb stores in-frame clones only, minus some. Clone size and V and J calls were adopted from that table, with D and trimming inferred from the DNA. The sample lists about 150,000 clones; about 89% were seen once. V gene TRBV15 combines with J gene TRBJ2-2; maybe TRBD1 (6 bases). The sequence derives from a man between 50 and 59 years old with active COVID-19. Material: peripheral blood. The CDR3 spells CATGGPHANTGELFF. For the CDR3, the DNA is TGTGCCACCGGGGGCCCACATGCGAACACCGGGGAGCTGTTTTTT.